This T cell receptor (beta chain) was captured by sequencing in a study of early T cells in non-severe SARS-CoV-2 infection. This clonotype was recorded at least ten times. The CDR3 length is 15 residues. Germline V gives CDR1 GTSNPN, CDR2 SVGIG (reference sequence). V was clipped by 2 bases and J by 6 bases, with 17 bases between them. One entry per CDR3 protein, called by TCRdb with MiXCR from the 5' RACE reads. Among nearly 70,000 distinct CDR3 sequences listed, roughly 4.5% were seen once. The sequencing here drew on whole blood, taken at baseline. This clonotype was obtained from an adult who was a healthcare worker with PCR-confirmed SARS-CoV-2 infection or an uninfected control (not recorded which). The donor label of this sample is uncertain. The chain is built from TRBV30 and TRBJ2-1, with D unresolved. The CDR3 sequence: CAWSPTTLIGNEQFF. The CDR3 DNA sequence: TGTGCCTGGAGTCCAACAACTCTTATTGGCAATGAGCAGTTCTTC.